This TCR beta chain was retrieved from a study of blood T cell repertoires in COVID-19. About the study: Italy, Spain and the United States were the sources of the convalescent and acute COVID-19 samples. Sample material is recorded as cDNA or gDNA derived from T cells, B-cell-depleted T cells, or PBMCs.

In the source study's methods: Nucleated cell number was recorded as an estimate derived from reference gene primer amplification. The data were produced by immunoSEQ multiplex PCR, yet TCRdb's version contains in-frame clones alone and is incomplete. The V and J calls and clone size were taken over from that table, and D and trimming were inferred from the DNA. The sample shows 100,000 to 150,000 clones, about 87% of them seen only once. V lost 7 bases to trimming and J lost 1 base; unmatched junction nucleotides: 7. CDR1 LNHDA and CDR2 SQIVND come from the germline V gene (reference sequence). This CDR3 is built from 18 residues.

The material sequenced was peripheral blood. The receptor was derived from a woman aged 55-69 years with acute or convalescent COVID-19. The V call is TRBV19, the J call TRBJ2-2; TRBD2 aligns across 15 bases. CDR3 sequence reads: CASTDGLAGGGNTGELFF. Here the CDR3 DNA reads TGTGCCAGTACCGATGGACTAGCGGGAGGGGGGAACACCGGGGAGCTGTTTTTT.